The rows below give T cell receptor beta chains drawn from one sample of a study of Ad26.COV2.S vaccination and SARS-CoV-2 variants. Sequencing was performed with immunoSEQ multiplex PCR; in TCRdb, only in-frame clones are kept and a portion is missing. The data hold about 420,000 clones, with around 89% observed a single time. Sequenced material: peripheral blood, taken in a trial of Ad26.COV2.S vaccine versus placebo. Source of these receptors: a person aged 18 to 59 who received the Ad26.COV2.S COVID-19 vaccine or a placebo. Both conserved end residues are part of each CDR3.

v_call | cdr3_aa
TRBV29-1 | CSVSGDGNQPQHF
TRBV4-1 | CASSYPGQKSGYTF
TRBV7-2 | CASSLIRSSYNSPLHF
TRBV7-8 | CASSLNPGFSYEQYF
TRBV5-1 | CASTEAFRGTTNEKLFF
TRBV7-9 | CASSYYRGPYGYTF
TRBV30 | CAWSVDRRTDTQYF
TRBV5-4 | CASSEGQDSGNTIYF
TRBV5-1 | CASSPGGGNIQYF
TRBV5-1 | CASRPGSETQYF
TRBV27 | CASSLSWGWQSVKFYGYTF
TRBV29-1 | CSAGLVQETQYF
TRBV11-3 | CASSSQPGQGISTDTQYF
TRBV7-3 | CASSYTGAGANVLTF
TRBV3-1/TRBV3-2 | CASSLRGAQAGYTF
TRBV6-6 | CASSYAGTGEQPQHF
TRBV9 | CASAEAGQSFYEQFF
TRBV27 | CASSPSGAAYNSPLHF
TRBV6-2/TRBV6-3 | CASSYHVGQSYEQYF
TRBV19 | CASSIGTGNYGYTF
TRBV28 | CASRSRGTEDQPQHF
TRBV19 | CASSTTSGLSYNEQFF
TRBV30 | CAWSTDRDNEQFF
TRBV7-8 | CASSLIGLAGALSGELFF
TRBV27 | CASSLRAPGVHEQYF
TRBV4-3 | CASSQVPRRPYGYTF
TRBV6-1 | CASSEYPLAGHEQFF
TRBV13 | CASSFGRNTGELFF
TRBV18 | CASSPPLDRGREKLFF
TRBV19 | CASSIGQGSSYNSPLHF
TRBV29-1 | CSVGGGANEQFF
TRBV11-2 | CASSLDRNGQYF
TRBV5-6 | CASSKGGGTSPEQYF
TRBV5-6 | CASSSLGGTGANVLTF
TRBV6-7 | CASDTGTLAYEQYF
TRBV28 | CASRQAALNSPLHF
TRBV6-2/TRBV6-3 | CASSHGGGVQPQHF
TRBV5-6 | CASSLGRGDQYF
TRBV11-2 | CASSLGGGTGGYEQYF
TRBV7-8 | CASSLLPNGVGSNQPQHF
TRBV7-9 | CASSLAWGTGNDNEQFF
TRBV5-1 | CASSPGAGFNEKLFF
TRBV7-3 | CASSLAGNTEAFF
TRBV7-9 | CASRTGESGNTIYF
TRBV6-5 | CASSFSTSGGSYEQYF
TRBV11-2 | CASSIRWTDNEQFF
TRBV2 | CASSESRTYSGNTIYF
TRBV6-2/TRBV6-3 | CASSYSWVNEQFF